This TCR beta chain was sequenced in a study of T-cell reconstitution after alpha-beta-depleted transplantation in children. The length of the CDR3 is 15 residues. V dropped 2 bases and J dropped 9; count of bases not matched to a gene: 5. The germline gives CDR1 SGHDN, CDR2 FVKESK. Points from the study as a whole: TCRbeta diversity was high at day 60 in some patients (a result of surviving recipient T cells and thymic progenitors).

Unique molecular identifiers were built into the TCRbeta library. TCRdb recomputed calls from the PCR reads with MiXCR, one row per CDR3 protein. The data contain about 500,000 distinct CDR3 sequences, roughly 11% of them seen just once; the ten biggest clones take up 11% to 15%. Points on this clonotype: Its antigen is currently unknown.

J is TRBJ2-1 and V is TRBV14; TRBD2 aligns across 12 bases. Sample: PBMCs, mostly from graft donor cells, taken 180 days after TCRalphabeta/CD19-depleted stem cell transplant. The origin of this receptor is a female patient aged 2-15 years who had a stem cell transplant for aplastic anemia, so the T cells may come from the graft donor. The CDR3 spells CASSQLSSGRAEQFF. The DNA for the CDR3 is TGTGCCAGCAGCCAATTGTCTAGCGGGAGGGCTGAGCAGTTCTTC.